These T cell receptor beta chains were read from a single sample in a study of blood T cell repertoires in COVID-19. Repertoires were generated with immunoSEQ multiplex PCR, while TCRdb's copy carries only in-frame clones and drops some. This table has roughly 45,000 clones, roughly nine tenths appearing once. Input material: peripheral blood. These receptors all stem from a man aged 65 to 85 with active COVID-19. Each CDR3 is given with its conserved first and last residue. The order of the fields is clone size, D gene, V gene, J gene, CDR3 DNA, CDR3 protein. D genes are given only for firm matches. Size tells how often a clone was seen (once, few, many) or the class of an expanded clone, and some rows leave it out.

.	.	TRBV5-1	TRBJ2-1	TGCGCCAGCAGCTTGCCGGACGTGGGGCAGGAGCAGTTCTTC	CASSLPDVGQEQFF
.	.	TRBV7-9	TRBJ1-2	TGTGCCAGCAGCTTAGACAGGCTAGGTGGCTACACCTTC	CASSLDRLGGYTF
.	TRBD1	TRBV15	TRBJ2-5	TGTGCCACCAGCAGAGATTACAGGGGGGCAGAGACCCAGTACTTC	CATSRDYRGAETQYF
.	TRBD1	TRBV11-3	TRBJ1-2	TGTGCCAGCAGCTACGGACAGGGAAGAGGCTACACCTTC	CASSYGQGRGYTF
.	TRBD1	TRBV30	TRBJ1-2	TGTGCCTGCGACACGGGACAGGGTATCTATGGCTACACCTTC	CACDTGQGIYGYTF
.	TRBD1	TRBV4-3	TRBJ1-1	TGCGCCAGCAGCGAGGACAGGGATCGAGCTTTCTTT	CASSEDRDRAFF
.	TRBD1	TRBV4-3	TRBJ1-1	TGCGCCAGCAGCCAAGACCTAGGACCGACCAGGGGGACTGAAGCTTTCTTT	CASSQDLGPTRGTEAFF
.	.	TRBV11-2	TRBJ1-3	TGTGCCAGCAGCCAGGGGACAATTTCTGGAAACACCATATATTTT	CASSQGTISGNTIYF
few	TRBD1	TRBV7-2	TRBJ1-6	TGTGCCAGCAGCGCCCGACAGGGCCCCTATAATTCACCCCTCCACTTT	CASSARQGPYNSPLHF
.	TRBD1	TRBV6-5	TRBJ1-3	TGTGCCACAGCCCCGGACAGGAGCTCTGGAAACACCATATATTTT	CATAPDRSSGNTIYF
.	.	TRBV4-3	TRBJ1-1	TGCGCCAGCAGCCTCTATACCCAATTTGGTGGAAGGGGTACTGAAGCTTTCTTT	CASSLYTQFGGRGTEAFF
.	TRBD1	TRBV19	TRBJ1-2	TGTGCCAGTAGGAGGGGACAGGGGCTTGCCTTCTATGGCTACACCTTC	CASRRGQGLAFYGYTF
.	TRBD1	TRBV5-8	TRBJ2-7	TGTGCCAGCAGCTTGTGGCGAGGGGGCAGGTACGAGCAGTACTTC	CASSLWRGGRYEQYF
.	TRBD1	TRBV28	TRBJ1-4	TGTGCCAGCAGTTCCCTGGGACAGAGCGAAAAACTGTTTTTT	CASSSLGQSEKLFF
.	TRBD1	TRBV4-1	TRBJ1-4	TGCGCCAGCAGCCCCAAGGACAGGGGGTCCTCAACTAATGAAAAACTGTTTTTT	CASSPKDRGSSTNEKLFF
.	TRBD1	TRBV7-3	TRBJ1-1	TGTGCCAGCAGCTTAACCAAACAGGGGGGCGCTGAAGCTTTCTTT	CASSLTKQGGAEAFF
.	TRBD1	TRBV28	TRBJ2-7	TGTGCCAGCCCCCCCGGGACAGGCGGGGAGAGATACGAGCAGTACTTC	CASPPGTGGERYEQYF
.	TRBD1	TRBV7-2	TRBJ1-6	TGTGCCAGCAGCTTAAGGGACAGGGCATTTAATTCACCCCTCCACTTT	CASSLRDRAFNSPLHF